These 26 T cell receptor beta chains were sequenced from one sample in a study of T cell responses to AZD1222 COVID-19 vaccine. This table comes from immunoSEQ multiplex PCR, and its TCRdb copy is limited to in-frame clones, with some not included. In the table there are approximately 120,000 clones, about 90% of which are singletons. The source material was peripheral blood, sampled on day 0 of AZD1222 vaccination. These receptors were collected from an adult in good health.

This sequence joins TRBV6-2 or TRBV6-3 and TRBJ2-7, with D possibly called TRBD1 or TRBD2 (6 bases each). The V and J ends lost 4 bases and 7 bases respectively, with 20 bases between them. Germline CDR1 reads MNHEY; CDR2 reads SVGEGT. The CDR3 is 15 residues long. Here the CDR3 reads CASSWEAGAEGEQYF. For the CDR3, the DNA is TGTGCCAGCAGTTGGGAGGCAGGGGCCGAGGGTGAGCAGTACTTC.

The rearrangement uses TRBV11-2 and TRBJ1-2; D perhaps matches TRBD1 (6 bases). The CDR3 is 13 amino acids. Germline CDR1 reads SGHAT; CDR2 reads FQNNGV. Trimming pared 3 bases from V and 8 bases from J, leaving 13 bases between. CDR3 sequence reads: CASSFMGARGYTF. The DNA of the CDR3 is TGTGCCAGCAGCTTTATGGGGGCGCGAGGCTACACCTTC.

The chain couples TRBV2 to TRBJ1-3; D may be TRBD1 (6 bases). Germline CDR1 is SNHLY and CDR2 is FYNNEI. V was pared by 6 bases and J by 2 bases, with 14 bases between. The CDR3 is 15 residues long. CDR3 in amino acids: CASSDEGGTGNTIYF. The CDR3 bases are TGTGCCAGCAGCGACGAGGGGGGGACTGGAAACACCATATATTTT.

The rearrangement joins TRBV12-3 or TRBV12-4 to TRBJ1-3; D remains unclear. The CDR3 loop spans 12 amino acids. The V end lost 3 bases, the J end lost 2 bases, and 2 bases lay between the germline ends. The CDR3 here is CASSFTGNTIYF. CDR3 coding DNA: TGTGCCAGCAGTTTTACTGGAAACACCATATATTTT.

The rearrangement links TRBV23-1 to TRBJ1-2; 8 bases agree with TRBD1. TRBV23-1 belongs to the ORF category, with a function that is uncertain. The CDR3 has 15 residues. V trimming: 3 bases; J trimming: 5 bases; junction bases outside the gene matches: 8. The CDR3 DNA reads TGCGCCAGCAGTCACCGACAGGGGCCAACTTATGGCTACACCTTC. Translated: CASSHRQGPTYGYTF.

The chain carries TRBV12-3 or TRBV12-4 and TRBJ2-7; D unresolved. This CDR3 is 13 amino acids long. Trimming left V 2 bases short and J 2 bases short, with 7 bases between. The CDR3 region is CASSLMEPYEQYF. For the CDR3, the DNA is TGTGCCAGCAGTTTAATGGAACCCTACGAGCAGTACTTC.

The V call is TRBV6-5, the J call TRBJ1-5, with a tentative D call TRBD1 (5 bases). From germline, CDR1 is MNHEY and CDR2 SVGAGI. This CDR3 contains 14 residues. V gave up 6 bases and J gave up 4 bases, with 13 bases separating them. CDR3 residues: CASRTDRGNQPQHF. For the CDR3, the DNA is TGTGCCAGCAGGACCGACAGAGGGAATCAGCCCCAGCATTTT.

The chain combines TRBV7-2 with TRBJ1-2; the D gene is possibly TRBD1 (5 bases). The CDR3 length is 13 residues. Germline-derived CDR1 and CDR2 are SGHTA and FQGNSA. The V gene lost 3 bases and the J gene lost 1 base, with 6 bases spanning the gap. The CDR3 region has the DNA TGTGCCAGCAGCTTTGGACATAACTATGGCTACACCTTC. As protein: CASSFGHNYGYTF.

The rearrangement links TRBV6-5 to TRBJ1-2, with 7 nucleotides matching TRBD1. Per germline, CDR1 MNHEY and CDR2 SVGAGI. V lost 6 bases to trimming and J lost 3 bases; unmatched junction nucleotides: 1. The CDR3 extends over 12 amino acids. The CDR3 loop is CASRDRDYGYTF. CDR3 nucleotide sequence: TGTGCCAGCAGAGACAGGGACTATGGCTACACCTTC.

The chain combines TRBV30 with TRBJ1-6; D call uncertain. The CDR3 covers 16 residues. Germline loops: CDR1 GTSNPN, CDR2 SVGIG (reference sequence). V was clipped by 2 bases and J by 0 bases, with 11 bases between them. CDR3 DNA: TGTGCCTGGAGTCCAGGCCGAAGCTCCTATAATTCACCCCTCCACTTT. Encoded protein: CAWSPGRSSYNSPLHF.

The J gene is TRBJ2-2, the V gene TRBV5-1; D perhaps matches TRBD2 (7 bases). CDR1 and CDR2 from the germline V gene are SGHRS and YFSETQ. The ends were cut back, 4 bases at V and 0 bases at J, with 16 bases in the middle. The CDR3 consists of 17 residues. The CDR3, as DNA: TGCGCCAGCAGCCCGCTGAGGGGGGGACCGAACACCGGGGAGCTGTTTTTT. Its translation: CASSPLRGGPNTGELFF.

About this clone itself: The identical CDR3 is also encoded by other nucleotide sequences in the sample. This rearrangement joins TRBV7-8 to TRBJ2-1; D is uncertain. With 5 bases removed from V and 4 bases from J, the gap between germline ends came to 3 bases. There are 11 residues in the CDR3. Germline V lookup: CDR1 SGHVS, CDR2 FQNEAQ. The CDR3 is CASSPYNEQFF. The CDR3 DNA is TGTGCCAGCAGCCCTTACAATGAGCAGTTCTTC.

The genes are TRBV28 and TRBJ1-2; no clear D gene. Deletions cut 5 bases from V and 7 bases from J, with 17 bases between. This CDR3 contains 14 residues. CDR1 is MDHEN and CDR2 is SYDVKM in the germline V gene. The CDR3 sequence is CASSLPAPVGGYTF. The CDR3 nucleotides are TGTGCCAGCAGTCTACCGGCGCCTGTTGGTGGCTACACCTTC.

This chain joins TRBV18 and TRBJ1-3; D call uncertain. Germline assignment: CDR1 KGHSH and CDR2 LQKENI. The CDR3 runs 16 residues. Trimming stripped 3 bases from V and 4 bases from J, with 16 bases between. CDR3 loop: CASSPRTDLEGNTIYF. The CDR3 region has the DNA TGTGCCAGCTCACCGCGGACCGACCTGGAGGGAAACACCATATATTTT.

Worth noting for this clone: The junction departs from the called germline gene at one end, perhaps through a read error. The CDR3 DNA reads as TGTGCCAGTAGTATGGAGCGACTAGCGCCCCCGGATTTT. As protein: CASSMERLAPPDF. The chain uses TRBV19 and TRBJ2-3, with TRBD2 identical over 8 bases. Germline values: CDR1 LNHDA, CDR2 SQIVND (reference sequence). CDR3 length: 13 residues.

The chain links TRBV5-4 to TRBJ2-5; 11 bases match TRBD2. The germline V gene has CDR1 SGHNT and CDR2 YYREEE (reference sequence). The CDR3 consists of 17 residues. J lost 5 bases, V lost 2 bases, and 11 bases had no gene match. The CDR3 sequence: CASSFVFGTSGGETQYF. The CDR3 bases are TGTGCCAGCAGCTTCGTTTTCGGGACTAGCGGAGGGGAGACCCAGTACTTC.

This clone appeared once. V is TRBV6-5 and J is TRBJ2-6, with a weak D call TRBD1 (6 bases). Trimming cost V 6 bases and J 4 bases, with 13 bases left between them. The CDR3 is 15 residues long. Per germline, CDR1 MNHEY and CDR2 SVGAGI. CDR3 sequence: CASSRRGSGANVLTF. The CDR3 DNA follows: TGTGCCAGCAGCCGCAGGGGATCAGGGGCCAACGTCCTGACTTTC.

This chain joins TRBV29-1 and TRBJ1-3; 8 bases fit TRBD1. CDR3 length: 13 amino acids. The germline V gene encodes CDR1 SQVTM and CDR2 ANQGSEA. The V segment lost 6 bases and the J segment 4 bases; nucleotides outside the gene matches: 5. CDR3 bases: TGCAGCGTCGGACAGGGACGAGGAAACACCATATATTTT. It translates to CSVGQGRGNTIYF.

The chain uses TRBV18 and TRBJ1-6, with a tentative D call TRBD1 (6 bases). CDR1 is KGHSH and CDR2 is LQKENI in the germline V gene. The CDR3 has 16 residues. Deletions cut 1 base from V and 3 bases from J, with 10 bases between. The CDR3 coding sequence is TGTGCCAGCTCACCACAGGAGGGGGTCTATAATTCACCCCTCCACTTT. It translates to CASSPQEGVYNSPLHF.

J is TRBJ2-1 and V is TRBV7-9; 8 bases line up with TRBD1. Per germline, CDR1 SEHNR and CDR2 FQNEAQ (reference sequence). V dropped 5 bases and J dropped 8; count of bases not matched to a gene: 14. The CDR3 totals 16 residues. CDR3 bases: TGTGCCAGCAGCCCCTGGGGATCAGGGGGCGCGGATGAGCAGTTCTTC. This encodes CASSPWGSGGADEQFF.

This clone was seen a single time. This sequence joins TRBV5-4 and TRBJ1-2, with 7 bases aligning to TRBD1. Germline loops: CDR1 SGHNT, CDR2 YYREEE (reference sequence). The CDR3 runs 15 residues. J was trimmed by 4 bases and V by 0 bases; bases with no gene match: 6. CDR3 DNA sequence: TGTGCCAGCAGCTTGGCATCGCAGGGGGTCTATGGCTACACCTTC. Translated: CASSLASQGVYGYTF.

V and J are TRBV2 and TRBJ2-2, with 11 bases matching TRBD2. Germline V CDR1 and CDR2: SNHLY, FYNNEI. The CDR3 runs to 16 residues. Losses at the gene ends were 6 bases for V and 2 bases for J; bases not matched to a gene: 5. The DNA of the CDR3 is TGTGCCAGCAGATTAACTAGCGGGAGCAACACCGGGGAGCTGTTTTTT. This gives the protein CASRLTSGSNTGELFF.

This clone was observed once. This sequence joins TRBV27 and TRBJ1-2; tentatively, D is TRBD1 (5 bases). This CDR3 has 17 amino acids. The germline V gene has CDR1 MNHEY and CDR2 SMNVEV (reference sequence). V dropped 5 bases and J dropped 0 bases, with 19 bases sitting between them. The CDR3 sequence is CASSPAVGALANYGYTF. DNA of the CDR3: TGTGCCAGCAGTCCCGCAGTCGGGGCTCTAGCTAACTATGGCTACACCTTC.

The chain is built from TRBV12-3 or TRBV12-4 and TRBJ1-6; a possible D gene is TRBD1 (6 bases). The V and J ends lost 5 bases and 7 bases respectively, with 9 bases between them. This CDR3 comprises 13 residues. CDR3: CASSTGRNSPLHF. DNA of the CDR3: TGTGCCAGCAGTACAGGGAGGAATTCACCCCTCCACTTT.

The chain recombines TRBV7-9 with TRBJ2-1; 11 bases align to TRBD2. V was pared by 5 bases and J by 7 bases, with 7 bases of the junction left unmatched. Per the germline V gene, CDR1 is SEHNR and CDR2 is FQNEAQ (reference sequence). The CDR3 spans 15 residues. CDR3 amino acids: CASSLRLAGSNEQFF. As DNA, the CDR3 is TGTGCCAGCAGCCTGAGACTAGCGGGGTCAAATGAGCAGTTCTTC.

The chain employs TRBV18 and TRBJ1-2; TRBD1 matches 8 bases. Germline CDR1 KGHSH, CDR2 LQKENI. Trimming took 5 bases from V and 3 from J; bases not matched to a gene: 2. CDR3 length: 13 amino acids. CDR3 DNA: TGTGCCAGCTCAGAGGACAGGGACTATGGCTACACCTTC. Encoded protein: CASSEDRDYGYTF.